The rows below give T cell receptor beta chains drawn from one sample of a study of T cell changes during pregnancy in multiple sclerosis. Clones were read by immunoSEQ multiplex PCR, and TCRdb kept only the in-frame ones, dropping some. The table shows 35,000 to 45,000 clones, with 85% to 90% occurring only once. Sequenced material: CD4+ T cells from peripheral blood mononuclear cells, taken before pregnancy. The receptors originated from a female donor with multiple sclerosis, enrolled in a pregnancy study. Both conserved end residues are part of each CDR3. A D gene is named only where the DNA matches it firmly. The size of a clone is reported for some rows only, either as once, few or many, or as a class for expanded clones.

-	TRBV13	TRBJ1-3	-	TGTGCCAGCAGCCTGAAGGACACCCTGAGCTCTGGAAACACCATATATTTT	CASSLKDTLSSGNTIYF
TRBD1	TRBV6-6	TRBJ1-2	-	TGTGCCAGCAGTCGACTGGGGGGGCAGGGGGCCAGCTACACCTTC	CASSRLGGQGASYTF
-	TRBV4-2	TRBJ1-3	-	TGTGCCAGCAGCACATATGGAGGGGACTCTTTGAGAAACACCATATATTTT	CASSTYGGDSLRNTIYF
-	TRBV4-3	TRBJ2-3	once	TGCGCCAGCAGCCAAGAGATTCTAGCTACGCAGTATTTT	CASSQEILATQYF
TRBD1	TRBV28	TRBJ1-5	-	TGTGCCAGCAGTTTAATTGGACAGGGTAATCAGCCCCAGCATTTT	CASSLIGQGNQPQHF
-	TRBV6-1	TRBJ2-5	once	TGTGCCAGCAGTGCACAGGGACATGAGACCCAGTACTTC	CASSAQGHETQYF
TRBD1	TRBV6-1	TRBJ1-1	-	TGTGCCAGCAGGGACAGGGGGAACACTGAAGCTTTCTTT	CASRDRGNTEAFF
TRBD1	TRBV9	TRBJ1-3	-	TGTGCCAGCAGCAGACAGACAGGGGGATCTGGAAACACCATATATTTT	CASSRQTGGSGNTIYF
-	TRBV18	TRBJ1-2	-	TGTGCCAGCTCAGAACAGGGTTGGGATGGCTACACCTTC	CASSEQGWDGYTF
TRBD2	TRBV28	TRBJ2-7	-	TGTGCCAGCAGTCCATGGGGAGCGGGGGACTCCTACGAGCAGTACTTC	CASSPWGAGDSYEQYF
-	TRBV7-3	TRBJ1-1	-	TGTGCCAGCAGCACCATTCCGGGACAAAGTGAAGCTTTCTTT	CASSTIPGQSEAFF
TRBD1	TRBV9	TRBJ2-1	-	TGTGCCAGCAGCCGAACAGGGGACTCCTACAATGAGCAGTTCTTC	CASSRTGDSYNEQFF
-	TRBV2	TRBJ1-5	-	TGTGCCAGCAGTATTATGAGGAGCAATCAGCCCCAGCATTTT	CASSIMRSNQPQHF
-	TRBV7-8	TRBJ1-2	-	TGTGCCAGCAGCTTAGAAAGGGCGGACAGAAATGGCTACACCTTC	CASSLERADRNGYTF
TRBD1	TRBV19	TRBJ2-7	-	TGTGCCAGTAGTATATCTGACAGGGGCTACGTGAGGGAGCAGTACTTC	CASSISDRGYVREQYF
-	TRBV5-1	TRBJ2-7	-	TGCGCCAGCAGCTTGTACCGGTACGAGCAGTACTTC	CASSLYRYEQYF
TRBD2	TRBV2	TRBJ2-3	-	TGTGCCAGCATCCCGGCCGGGGTAGCGGGGGGGTATGCCGCAGATACGCAGTATTTT	CASIPAGVAGGYAADTQYF
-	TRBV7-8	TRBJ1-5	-	TGTGCCAGCAGCTTCCGCCAGCGGGCAGCATATAGCAATCAGCCCCAGCATTTT	CASSFRQRAAYSNQPQHF
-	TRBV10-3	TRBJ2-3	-	TGTGCCATCAGTGAGATCCAAATCACAGATACGCAGTATTTT	CAISEIQITDTQYF
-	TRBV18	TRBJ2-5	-	TGTGCCAGCTCACCGGGCACCCAAGAGACCCAGTACTTC	CASSPGTQETQYF
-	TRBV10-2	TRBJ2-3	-	TGCGCCAGCAGTGAGCCTCAAGGGGCAGGGTCACGCACAGATACGCAGTATTTT	CASSEPQGAGSRTDTQYF
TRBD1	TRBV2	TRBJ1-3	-	TGTGCCAGCAGAGGGACAGGGGCAGGAAACACCATATATTTT	CASRGTGAGNTIYF